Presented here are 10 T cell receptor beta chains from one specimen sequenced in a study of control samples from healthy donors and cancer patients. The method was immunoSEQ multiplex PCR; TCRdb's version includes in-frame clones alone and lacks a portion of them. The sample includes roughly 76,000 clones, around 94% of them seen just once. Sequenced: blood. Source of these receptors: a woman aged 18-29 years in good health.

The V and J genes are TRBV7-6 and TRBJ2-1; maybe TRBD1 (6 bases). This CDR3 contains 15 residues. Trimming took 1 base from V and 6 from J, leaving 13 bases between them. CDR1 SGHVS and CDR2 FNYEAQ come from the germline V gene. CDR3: CASSLGAGVSNEQFF. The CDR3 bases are TGTGCCAGCAGCTTAGGGGCAGGGGTTAGCAATGAGCAGTTCTTC.

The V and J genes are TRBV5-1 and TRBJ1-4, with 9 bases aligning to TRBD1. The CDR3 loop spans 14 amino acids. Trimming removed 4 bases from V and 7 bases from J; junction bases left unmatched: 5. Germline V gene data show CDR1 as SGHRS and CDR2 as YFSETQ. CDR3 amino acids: CASSRTGEGEKLFF. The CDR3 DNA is TGCGCCAGCAGCCGGACAGGGGAGGGTGAAAAACTGTTTTTT.

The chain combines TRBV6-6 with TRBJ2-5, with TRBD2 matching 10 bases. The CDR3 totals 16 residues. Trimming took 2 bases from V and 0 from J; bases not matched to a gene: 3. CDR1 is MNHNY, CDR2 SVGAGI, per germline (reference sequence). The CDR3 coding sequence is TGTGCCAGCAGTTACCGTGGACTAGCGGACCAAGAGACCCAGTACTTC. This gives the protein CASSYRGLADQETQYF.

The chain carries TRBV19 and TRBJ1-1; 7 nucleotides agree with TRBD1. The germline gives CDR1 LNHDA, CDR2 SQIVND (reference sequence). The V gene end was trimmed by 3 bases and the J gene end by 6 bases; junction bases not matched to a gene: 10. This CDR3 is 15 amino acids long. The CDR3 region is CASSIFPGGGAEAFF. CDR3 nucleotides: TGTGCCAGTAGTATCTTCCCAGGGGGAGGCGCTGAAGCTTTCTTT.

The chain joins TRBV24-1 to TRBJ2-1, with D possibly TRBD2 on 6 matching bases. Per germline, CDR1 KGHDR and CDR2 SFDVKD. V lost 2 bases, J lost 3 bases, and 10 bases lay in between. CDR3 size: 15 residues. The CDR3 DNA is TGTGCCACCAGTGATTATTCGGGGGACTACAATGAGCAGTTCTTC. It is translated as CATSDYSGDYNEQFF.

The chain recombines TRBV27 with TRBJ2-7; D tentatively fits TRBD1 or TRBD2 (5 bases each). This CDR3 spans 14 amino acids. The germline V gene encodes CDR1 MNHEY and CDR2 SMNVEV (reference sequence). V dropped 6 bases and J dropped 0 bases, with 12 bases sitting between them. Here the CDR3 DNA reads TGTGCCAGCAGGATTAGCGACAGCTCCTACGAGCAGTACTTC. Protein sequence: CASRISDSSYEQYF.

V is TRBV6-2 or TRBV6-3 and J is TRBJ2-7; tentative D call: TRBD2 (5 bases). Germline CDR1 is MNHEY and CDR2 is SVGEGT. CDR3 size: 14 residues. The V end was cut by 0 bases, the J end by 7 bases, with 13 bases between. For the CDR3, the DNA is TGTGCCAGCAGTTACTCCGGTTCGGGGTTTGAGCAGTACTTC. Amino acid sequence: CASSYSGSGFEQYF.

The CDR3 DNA reads TGTGCCAGCTCCGAGACCAGTGCAACTAATGAAAAACTGTTTTTT. Translated, it gives CASSETSATNEKLFF. This rearrangement joins TRBV19 to TRBJ1-4; D is ambiguous. The CDR3 sequence is 15 residues long. With 9 bases removed from V and 0 bases from J, the gap between germline ends came to 14 bases. From germline, CDR1 is LNHDA and CDR2 SQIVND (reference sequence). The variable domain in full, with the rest retrieved from reference TRBV19 and TRBJ1-4, is DGGITQSPKYLFRKEGQNVTLSCEQNLNHDAMYWYRQDPGQGLRLIYYSQIVNDFQKGDIAEGYSVSREKKESFPLTVTSAQKNPTAFYLCASSETSATNEKLFFGSGTQLSVL.

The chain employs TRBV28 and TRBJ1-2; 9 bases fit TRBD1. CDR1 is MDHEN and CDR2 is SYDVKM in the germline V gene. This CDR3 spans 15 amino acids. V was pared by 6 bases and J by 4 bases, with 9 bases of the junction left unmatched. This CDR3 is CASRGQGRQSYGYTF. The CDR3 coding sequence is TGTGCCAGCAGGGGACAGGGAAGACAGAGCTATGGCTACACCTTC.

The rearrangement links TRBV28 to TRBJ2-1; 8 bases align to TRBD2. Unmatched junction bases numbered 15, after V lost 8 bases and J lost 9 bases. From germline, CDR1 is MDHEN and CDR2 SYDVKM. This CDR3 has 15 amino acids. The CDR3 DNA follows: TGTGCCAGCTTCGCCAGCGGGAGTATTCTTGGTGAGCAGTTCTTC. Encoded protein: CASFASGSILGEQFF.